This T cell receptor (beta chain) stems from a study of cytomegalovirus exposure and HLA in healthy donors. PCR primers comprised 60 Vbeta and 13 Jbeta primers. Profiling relied on immunoSEQ multiplex PCR, and the TCRdb table lists in-frame clones only, not all of them. Of about 200,000 clones in the sample, around 83% were seen once. This clone was detected once. V gave up 5 bases and J gave up 5 bases; unmatched junction bases: 10. Per germline, CDR1 MNHEY and CDR2 SMNVEV (reference sequence). The CDR3 extends over 15 amino acids. The specimen sequenced was PBMCs. The receptor comes from a woman aged 40 to 50 in good health and CMV-seronegative. The chain combines TRBV27 with TRBJ1-1, with 8 bases fitting TRBD1. The CDR3 DNA sequence: TGTGCCAGCAGTCCTTGGACAGGGTGGGAGACTGAAGCTTTCTTT. This codes for CASSPWTGWETEAFF.